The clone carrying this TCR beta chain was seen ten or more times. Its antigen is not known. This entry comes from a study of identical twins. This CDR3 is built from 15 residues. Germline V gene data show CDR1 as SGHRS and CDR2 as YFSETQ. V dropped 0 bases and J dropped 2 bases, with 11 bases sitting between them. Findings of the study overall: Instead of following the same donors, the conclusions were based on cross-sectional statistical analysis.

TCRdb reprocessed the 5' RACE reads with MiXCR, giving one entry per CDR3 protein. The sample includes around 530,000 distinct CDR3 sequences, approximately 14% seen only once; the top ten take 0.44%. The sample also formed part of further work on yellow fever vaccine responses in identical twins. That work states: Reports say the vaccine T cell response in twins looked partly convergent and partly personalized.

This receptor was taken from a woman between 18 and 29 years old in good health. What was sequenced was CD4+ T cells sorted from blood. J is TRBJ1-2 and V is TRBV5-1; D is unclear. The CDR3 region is CASSLGGGRNYGYTF. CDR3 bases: TGCGCCAGCAGCTTGGGTGGAGGACGGAACTATGGCTACACCTTC.